Many counts were recorded for the clone carrying this TCR beta chain. The data derive from a study of blood T cell repertoires in COVID-19. Across the whole study: Acute and convalescent COVID-19 samples came from the United States, Italy and Spain. Nucleic acid was either cDNA or gDNA, and it came from T cells, B-cell-depleted T cells, or PBMCs.

Authors' analysis steps: Reference gene primers were amplified, and this amplification served to estimate nucleated cell counts. Clones were read by immunoSEQ multiplex PCR, and TCRdb kept only the in-frame ones, dropping some. For V, J and clone size, that table is used; D and trimming come from the DNA. The data hold over 200,000 clones, with 70% to 90% observed a single time. CDR1 SNHLY and CDR2 FYNNEI come from the germline V gene. V shed 3 bases and J shed 0 bases, with 13 bases lying between them. The CDR3 has 16 amino acids. The J gene is TRBJ2-3, the V gene TRBV2, with D perhaps TRBD2 (6 bases). The sample taken for sequencing was peripheral blood. The clonotype was recovered from a human donor in a cohort sampled during active COVID-19. CDR3 DNA sequence: TGTGCCAGCAGTGACGTGACTAGAACTAGCACAGATACGCAGTATTTT. Protein sequence: CASSDVTRTSTDTQYF.